The 14 T cell receptor beta chains below were found in one sample sequenced in a study of T cells in localized non-small cell lung cancer. Clones were sequenced by immunoSEQ multiplex PCR, and TCRdb holds only the in-frame ones, with some missing. The table includes around 4,000 clones, around 23% detected once. Sequences were derived from lung tumor tissue, sampled before any cancer treatment. These receptors all come from a woman aged 35 to 75 with stage I lung adenocarcinoma.

V gene TRBV4-1 combines with J gene TRBJ1-1; D is possibly TRBD1 (5 bases). This CDR3 is 15 amino acids long. V lost 1 base, J lost 4 bases, and 13 bases lay in between. The germline V gene encodes CDR1 MGHRA and CDR2 YSYEKL. In DNA, the CDR3 is TGCGCCAGCAGCCAAGTAGCCGGGCAGGGCACTGAAGCTTTCTTT. Translated: CASSQVAGQGTEAFF.

This clone was picked up a small number of times. The CDR3 region is CASSLGGGTKNEQFF. The CDR3 DNA follows: TGTGCCAGCAGCTTAGGCGGGGGGACGAAAAATGAGCAGTTCTTC. The chain employs TRBV11-3 and TRBJ2-1; 8 positions match TRBD2. Germline CDR1 is SGHNT and CDR2 is YENEEA. CDR3 length equals 15 residues. V was clipped by 1 base and J by 7 bases; unmatched bases: 6.

The CDR3 DNA sequence: TGTGCCAGCAACAGGGGACTGCAAGATTCACCCCTCCACTTT. Protein: CASNRGLQDSPLHF. V is TRBV6-8 and J is TRBJ1-6; the match to TRBD1 covers 7 bases. With 7 bases clipped from V and 8 bases from J, the junction kept 8 bases outside the gene matches. The CDR3 consists of 14 residues. CDR1 MNHGY and CDR2 SAAAGT come from the germline V gene.

The sample holds a few counts of this clone. This chain links TRBV18 with TRBJ1-6; D may be TRBD1 (5 bases). Germline V lookup: CDR1 KGHSH, CDR2 LQKENI. This CDR3 contains 15 residues. Between the trimmed V and J ends, which lost 6 bases and 6 bases, there was a span of 15 bases. Written as DNA, the CDR3 is TGTGCCAGCTCGCTCTCGGGGCCTATTAATTCACCCCTCCACTTT. Its protein product is CASSLSGPINSPLHF. Full variable domain (rest looked up from reference TRBV18 and TRBJ1-6): NAGVMQNPRHLVRRRGQEARLRCSPMKGHSHVYWYRQLPEEGLKFMVYLQKENIIDESGMPKERFSAEFPKEGPSILRIQQVVRGDSAAYFCASSLSGPINSPLHFGNGTRLTVT.

The chain has TRBV28 and TRBJ2-5; TRBD2 might be the D (5 bases). Germline V gives CDR1 MDHEN, CDR2 SYDVKM. V was trimmed by 5 bases and J by 1 base, leaving 11 bases between them. The CDR3 runs 14 residues. The DNA of the CDR3 is TGTGCCAGCAGTCGACGACTAAGCCAAGAGACCCAGTACTTC. This encodes CASSRRLSQETQYF. Complete variable domain (other parts from reference TRBV28 and TRBJ2-5): DVKVTQSSRYLVKRTGEKVFLECVQDMDHENMFWYRQDPGLGLRLIYFSYDVKMKEKGDIPEGYSVSREKKERFSLILESASTNQTSMYLCASSRRLSQETQYFGPGTRLLVL.

In its sample, this clone was seen a few times. The rearrangement joins TRBV9 to TRBJ2-7, with 7 bases fitting TRBD2. Germline CDR1 reads SGDLS; CDR2 reads YYNGEE. The CDR3 contains 14 residues. The V segment lost 4 bases and the J segment 2 bases; nucleotides outside the gene matches: 6. The CDR3 region is CASSPTSFAYEQYF. Here the CDR3 DNA reads TGTGCCAGCAGCCCGACTAGCTTTGCCTACGAGCAGTACTTC.

The CDR3: CATSRQGGPAKNIQYF. The DNA for the CDR3 is TGTGCCACCAGCAGACAGGGAGGGCCAGCCAAAAACATTCAGTACTTC. The chain uses TRBV15 and TRBJ2-4, with 7 bases fitting TRBD2. V shed 2 bases and J 0 bases; nucleotides not matched to a gene: 4. Germline V CDR1 and CDR2: LNHNV, YYDKDF (reference sequence). The CDR3 is 16 residues long.

V and J are TRBV5-1 and TRBJ2-1; 7 bases map to TRBD2. The germline gives CDR1 SGHRS, CDR2 YFSETQ. With V trimmed by 2 bases and J by 6 bases, 8 bases remained unmatched. There are 15 residues in the CDR3. Written as DNA, the CDR3 is TGCGCCAGCAGCTTTGCGGGGGAGTTTCGCAATGAGCAGTTCTTC. Translation gives CASSFAGEFRNEQFF. Complete variable domain (other parts from reference TRBV5-1 and TRBJ2-1): KAGVTQTPRYLIKTRGQQVTLSCSPISGHRSVSWYQQTPGQGLQFLFEYFSETQRNKGNFPGRFSGRQFSNSRSEMNVSTLELGDSALYLCASSFAGEFRNEQFFGPGTRLTVL.

This clone appeared a few times. V and J are TRBV28 and TRBJ1-6, with D hard to call. This CDR3 has 13 residues. CDR1 and CDR2 from the germline V gene are MDHEN and SYDVKM. With 6 bases removed from V and 5 bases from J, the gap between germline ends came to 8 bases. The CDR3 DNA follows: TGTGCCAGCAGCCGAGATAATAATTCACCCCTCCACTTT. Protein: CASSRDNNSPLHF. The entire variable domain, with the rest obtained from reference TRBV28 and TRBJ1-6, is as follows: DVKVTQSSRYLVKRTGEKVFLECVQDMDHENMFWYRQDPGLGLRLIYFSYDVKMKEKGDIPEGYSVSREKKERFSLILESASTNQTSMYLCASSRDNNSPLHFGNGTRLTVT.

The rearrangement joins TRBV11-3 to TRBJ2-1, with TRBD1 matching 8 bases. From germline, CDR1 is SGHNT and CDR2 YENEEA. The ends lost 3 bases at V and 9 bases at J; junction bases unmatched: 10. This CDR3 is built from 15 residues. The CDR3 DNA reads TGTGCCAGCAGCTTGGCGGGCAGGGGGCAGACTGAGCAGTTCTTC. This codes for CASSLAGRGQTEQFF.

The chain combines TRBV5-1 with TRBJ2-2; D is uncertain. CDR3 length: 15 amino acids. From germline, CDR1 is SGHRS and CDR2 YFSETQ. V shed 7 bases and J shed 0 bases, with 13 bases lying between them. The DNA of the CDR3 is TGCGCCAGCCACAAAAAAGTGGCGAACACCGGGGAGCTGTTTTTT. Protein: CASHKKVANTGELFF. The whole variable domain, filled in from reference TRBV5-1 and TRBJ2-2, reads KAGVTQTPRYLIKTRGQQVTLSCSPISGHRSVSWYQQTPGQGLQFLFEYFSETQRNKGNFPGRFSGRQFSNSRSEMNVSTLELGDSALYLCASHKKVANTGELFFGEGSRLTVL.

This clone was observed a handful of times. The chain links TRBV12-5 to TRBJ2-3; 8 positions agree with TRBD2. Germline V lookup: CDR1 LGHNT, CDR2 FRNRAP. The CDR3 is 13 residues long. CDR3 in amino acids: CASKGLDVDTQYF. CDR3 in DNA: TGTGCCAGCAAGGGACTAGACGTAGATACGCAGTATTTT.

The chain uses TRBV5-1 and TRBJ2-1; 8 bases fit TRBD1. This CDR3 comprises 15 residues. Germline CDR1 and CDR2: SGHRS and YFSETQ. The V gene end was trimmed by 0 bases and the J gene end by 6 bases; junction bases not matched to a gene: 5. The CDR3 loop reads CASSLVWTGSNEQFF. The CDR3 bases are TGCGCCAGCAGCTTGGTGTGGACAGGGAGCAATGAGCAGTTCTTC.

The V and J genes are TRBV19 and TRBJ1-5; a possible D gene is TRBD1 (6 bases). This CDR3 spans 17 amino acids. Germline V gives CDR1 LNHDA, CDR2 SQIVND (reference sequence). Trimming left V 4 bases short and J 0 bases short, with 16 bases between. In DNA form, the CDR3 reads TGTGCCAGTAGTAAGACCTACAGGGTTAATAGCAATCAGCCCCAGCATTTT. Translated, it gives CASSKTYRVNSNQPQHF.